These 13 T cell receptor beta chains share one sample of origin, sequenced in a study of shared clonotypes between healthy human individuals. Sequencing used immunoSEQ multiplex PCR; TCRdb keeps in-frame clones, though not all of them. This table holds about 2.4 million clones, more than 80% found once. Sequenced sample: naive CD4+ T cells sorted from blood. Regarding subset: CD45RA+ positively selected. These receptor sequences come from a young man in good health.

This chain connects TRBV6-6 to TRBJ1-1; D call uncertain. The CDR3 is 12 residues long. The germline gives CDR1 MNHNY, CDR2 SVGAGI (reference sequence). The germline V and J ends were trimmed by 6 bases and 7 bases, with 12 bases remaining between them. The CDR3 spells CASSIPFSEAFF. DNA for the CDR3: TGTGCCAGCAGCATACCCTTTAGTGAAGCTTTCTTT.

V usage is TRBV6-5 and J usage is TRBJ1-6; no clear D gene. The CDR3 is 10 amino acids. Germline assignment: CDR1 MNHEY and CDR2 SVGAGI. V lost 4 bases and J lost 18, with 10 bases in between. The CDR3 region is CASSSGLPHF. In DNA, the CDR3 is TGTGCCAGCAGTTCCGGGCTCCCCCACTTT.

The genes are TRBV9 and TRBJ2-3; D perhaps matches TRBD2 (5 bases). The CDR3 extends over 15 amino acids. Germline CDR1 SGDLS, CDR2 YYNGEE. V was cut by 0 bases and J by 0 bases, with 8 bases left in between. DNA of the CDR3: TGTGCCAGCAGCGTAGACGGGATTAGCACAGATACGCAGTATTTT. It is translated as CASSVDGISTDTQYF.

In regard to this clone: Other DNA sequences within the sample encode an identical CDR3. The chain uses TRBV2 and TRBJ2-1; D is ambiguous. Per the germline V gene, CDR1 is SNHLY and CDR2 is FYNNEI. The length of the CDR3 is 12 residues. Trimming removed 4 bases at V and 3 bases at J, with 4 bases between. The CDR3 nucleotides read TGTGCCAGCAGTGGCAGCTACAATGAGCAGTTCTTC. It translates to CASSGSYNEQFF. Drawing the rest from reference TRBV2 and TRBJ2-1, the complete variable domain is EPEVTQTPSHQVTQMGQEVILRCVPISNHLYFYWYRQILGQKVEFLVSFYNNEISEKSEIFDDQFSVERPDGSNFTLKIRSTKLEDSAMYFCASSGSYNEQFFGPGTRLTVL.

The chain has TRBV7-9 and TRBJ1-2, with 10 bases that match TRBD1. The CDR3 extends over 15 amino acids. Germline V lookup: CDR1 SEHNR, CDR2 FQNEAQ (reference sequence). V gave up 5 bases and J gave up 8 bases; unmatched junction bases: 11. The chain's CDR3 is CASSLGRDRGRGYTF. CDR3 nucleotides: TGTGCCAGCAGCCTTGGCCGGGACAGGGGACGGGGCTACACCTTC.

Written as DNA, the CDR3 is TGTGCCAGCAAGGTCTGGGGGGGCGGCGAGACCCAGTACTTC. Residues: CASKVWGGGETQYF. This sequence joins TRBV27 and TRBJ2-5; D may be TRBD2 (7 bases). CDR3 length: 14 residues. Deletions cut 7 bases from V and 5 bases from J, with 17 bases between. Germline V lookup: CDR1 MNHEY, CDR2 SMNVEV (reference sequence).

Regarding this clone: Other DNA sequences in the sample encode the same CDR3. The chain recombines TRBV5-6 with TRBJ2-3, with D perhaps being TRBD1 or TRBD2 (5 bases each). V was pared by 4 bases and J by 1 base, with 7 bases between. The CDR3 runs 13 residues. The germline CDR1 and CDR2 sequences are SGHDT and YYEEEE. The CDR3 loop is CASSQGRTDTQYF. CDR3 sequence (DNA): TGTGCCAGCAGCCAGGGACGCACAGATACGCAGTATTTT.

The J gene is TRBJ2-3, the V gene TRBV5-1; a possible D gene is TRBD2 (6 bases). There are 16 residues in the CDR3. V dropped 4 bases and J dropped 2 bases, with 17 bases sitting between them. Germline CDR1 SGHRS, CDR2 YFSETQ. The CDR3, as DNA: TGCGCCAGCAGCCGGACCGGCGGGACCATCACAGATACGCAGTATTTT. Protein sequence: CASSRTGGTITDTQYF.

The chain employs TRBV21-1 and TRBJ1-6; the table names TRBD1, a call not compared with the DNA. TRBV21-1 is noted as a pseudogene. This CDR3 comprises 21 residues. The CDR3 is CASSMLVHRGTGDSYNSPLHF. The CDR3 DNA is TGTGCCAGTTCAATGTTGGTGCACAGGGGGACAGGGGACTCCTATAATTCACCCCTCCACTTT.

This clone has just one count. V usage is TRBV7-3 and J usage is TRBJ2-2; TRBD1 is a possible D gene (7 bases). The V gene's germline CDR1 is SGHTA and CDR2 FQGTGA. This CDR3 is 16 amino acids long. The V end was cut by 5 bases, the J end by 5 bases, with 18 bases between. Written as DNA, the CDR3 is TGTGCCAGCAGCCAGGTTGGGCAGGGGGGAACCGGGGAGCTGTTTTTT. Its protein is CASSQVGQGGTGELFF.

The chain is built from TRBV28 and TRBJ1-2; possibly TRBD1 for D (6 bases). With 2 bases removed from V and 5 bases from J, the gap between germline ends came to 15 bases. Germline loops: CDR1 MDHEN, CDR2 SYDVKM. CDR3 length: 15 residues. CDR3 sequence reads: CASSLGGQGRYGYTF. DNA of the CDR3: TGTGCCAGCAGTTTAGGGGGCCAGGGGAGGTATGGCTACACCTTC.

V is TRBV7-2 and J is TRBJ2-1; 7 positions match TRBD2. The germline V gene has CDR1 SGHTA and CDR2 FQGNSA. The CDR3 consists of 15 residues. The ends lost 5 bases at V and 11 bases at J; junction bases unmatched: 15. In nucleotides, the CDR3 is TGTGCCAGCAGCGCACCCCGGGGCCTAGCGGACCAGCAGTTCTTC. Protein product: CASSAPRGLADQQFF.

J is TRBJ2-3 and V is TRBV2, with TRBD2 matching over 7 bases. J gave up 6 bases and V 7 bases, and 7 bases lay outside the gene matches. CDR1 SNHLY and CDR2 FYNNEI come from the germline V gene. This CDR3 comprises 13 residues. As DNA, the CDR3 is TGTGCCAGCACCTTACGGGAGGAGGATACGCAGTATTTT. Amino acids: CASTLREEDTQYF.